Sequencing of this TCR beta chain was carried out in a study of blood T cell repertoires in COVID-19. Trimming stripped 2 bases from V and 4 bases from J, with 11 bases between. The germline CDR1 and CDR2 sequences are MNHEY and SVGAGI. The CDR3 spans 14 residues. This table comes from immunoSEQ multiplex PCR, and its TCRdb copy is limited to in-frame clones, with some not included. The data hold roughly 220,000 clones, with around 81% observed a single time. This rearrangement joins TRBV6-5 to TRBJ1-1; D might be TRBD1 (5 bases). This sequence was found in a man in his thirties or forties with acute COVID-19. Sequences were obtained from PBMCs or T cells enriched from blood (not recorded which). The CDR3 reads CASSYTGLATEAFF. In DNA, the CDR3 is TGTGCCAGCAGTTACACAGGCCTGGCCACTGAAGCTTTCTTT.